The 18 T cell receptor beta chains below were found in one sample sequenced in a study of blood T cell repertoires in COVID-19. Method: immunoSEQ multiplex PCR; TCRdb's copy keeps in-frame clones and lacks some. The sample yields about 140,000 clones, 85% to 90% seen once. Material for sequencing was peripheral blood. These receptors were taken from a human donor in a cohort sampled during active COVID-19.

The V call is TRBV7-9, the J call TRBJ2-2, with a tentative D call TRBD2 (7 bases). Per germline, CDR1 SEHNR and CDR2 FQNEAQ (reference sequence). V dropped 3 bases and J dropped 5 bases, with 13 bases sitting between them. The CDR3 covers 15 residues. CDR3 sequence reads: CASSFVQGGTGELFF. The CDR3 nucleotides read TGTGCCAGCAGCTTCGTACAGGGAGGGACCGGGGAGCTGTTTTTT.

The V and J genes are TRBV28 and TRBJ2-5; D might be TRBD1 (7 bases). The CDR3 has 16 residues. V gave up 7 bases and J gave up 4 bases, with 22 bases separating them. Germline CDR1 is MDHEN and CDR2 is SYDVKM. In DNA form, the CDR3 reads TGTGCCAGCACTCGACTTTGGAGGGGGCGCTCAGAGACCCAGTACTTC. It is translated as CASTRLWRGRSETQYF.

This chain uses TRBV20-1 with TRBJ1-5, with 7 bases matching TRBD1. CDR1 and CDR2 from the germline V gene are DFQATT and SNEGSKA (reference sequence). The V and J ends lost 3 bases and 4 bases, in that order; junction bases with no gene match: 9. This CDR3 is built from 15 residues. The DNA for the CDR3 is TGCAGTGCTAGTGAAACAGGGGTTGGTAATCAGCCCCAGCATTTT. This codes for CSASETGVGNQPQHF.

This clone was seen only a few times. The chain uses TRBV7-9 and TRBJ2-7; 14 bases agree with TRBD2. V dropped 5 bases and J dropped 4; count of bases not matched to a gene: 7. This CDR3 region has 16 residues. Germline V gene lookup returns CDR1 SEHNR and CDR2 FQNEAQ (reference sequence). The CDR3 loop reads CASSMGLAGDRYEQYF. In DNA form, the CDR3 reads TGTGCCAGCAGCATGGGACTAGCGGGGGATCGTTACGAGCAGTACTTC.

V is TRBV10-1 and J is TRBJ2-2, with D uncertain. Trimming left V 6 bases short and J 1 base short, with 6 bases between. The CDR3 totals 13 residues. Germline values: CDR1 WNHNN, CDR2 SYGVQD (reference sequence). CDR3 DNA sequence: TGCGCCAGCAGCCACGGGAACACCGGGGAGCTGTTTTTT. This codes for CASSHGNTGELFF.

The CDR3 DNA sequence: TGTGCCAGCAGCTTAGGACAGGAGAACACAGATACGCAGTATTTT. Its translation: CASSLGQENTDTQYF. The rearrangement links TRBV7-9 to TRBJ2-3, with D possibly being TRBD1 (6 bases). CDR3 length: 15 residues. The ends were cut back, 1 base at V and 2 bases at J, with 10 bases in the middle. The germline V gene encodes CDR1 SEHNR and CDR2 FQNEAQ (reference sequence).

The chain combines TRBV3-1 (or the pseudogene TRBV3-2) with TRBJ2-5; a possible D gene is TRBD2 (6 bases). Germline V gene sequence: CDR1 LGHDT, CDR2 YNNKEL (reference sequence). V was trimmed by 1 base and J by 5 bases, leaving 14 bases between them. The CDR3 has 15 residues. The CDR3 is CASSQVSGGGETQYF. The DNA of the CDR3 is TGTGCCAGCAGCCAAGTGTCGGGTGGGGGGGAGACCCAGTACTTC.

V is TRBV5-1 and J is TRBJ2-5; tentatively, D is TRBD2 (6 bases). The CDR3 spans 15 residues. Per the germline V gene, CDR1 is SGHRS and CDR2 is YFSETQ. Trimming took 0 bases from V and 6 from J, leaving 15 bases between them. The CDR3 DNA sequence: TGCGCCAGCAGCTTGGATGCGGTCGGGGGACAGACCCAGTACTTC. Translation: CASSLDAVGGQTQYF.

The chain links TRBV2 to TRBJ2-1, with 11 bases identical to TRBD2. After removal of 5 bases from V and 5 bases from J, the junction contained 2 bases not matched to a gene. CDR3 length equals 14 residues. In germline, CDR1 is SNHLY, CDR2 FYNNEI. CDR3 residues: CASSRLAGNNEQFF. CDR3 nucleotide sequence: TGTGCCAGCAGTCGACTAGCGGGGAACAATGAGCAGTTCTTC.

The chain employs TRBV6-2 or TRBV6-3 and TRBJ2-1; possibly TRBD1 for D (5 bases). There are 16 residues in the CDR3. V lost 7 bases and J lost 4, with 20 bases in between. Per the germline V gene, CDR1 is MNHEY and CDR2 is SVGEGT. CDR3 DNA sequence: TGTGCCAGCACCCCCCGGTCTAGGGGTATGTACAATGAGCAGTTCTTC. Translated: CASTPRSRGMYNEQFF.

The rearrangement links TRBV7-6 to TRBJ2-7; 9 nucleotides match TRBD1. J was trimmed by 5 bases and V by 2 bases; bases with no gene match: 7. The CDR3 covers 15 residues. Germline CDR1 is SGHVS and CDR2 is FNYEAQ. The CDR3 here is CASSLLPGQGNEQYF. CDR3 DNA sequence: TGTGCCAGCAGCTTACTTCCGGGACAGGGAAACGAGCAGTACTTC.

The gene calls are TRBV25-1 and TRBJ2-5, with 12 bases identical to TRBD2. V was pared by 3 bases and J by 4 bases, with 3 bases of the junction left unmatched. Germline loops: CDR1 MGHDK, CDR2 SYGVNS. This CDR3 region has 15 residues. In DNA, the CDR3 is TGTGCCAGCAGTGACCAGGGACTAGCGGGAGAGACCCAGTACTTC. This sequence encodes CASSDQGLAGETQYF.

In its sample, this clone was seen many times. CDR3: CASSQGGRAAGELFF. DNA for the CDR3: TGTGCCAGCAGTCAAGGGGGCAGGGCGGCCGGGGAGCTGTTTTTT. The genes are TRBV5-4 and TRBJ2-2; TRBD1 matches at 7 bases. The trim removed 5 bases at V and 6 bases at J, leaving 10 bases unmatched. The CDR3 runs 15 residues. Germline V CDR1 and CDR2: SGHNT, YYREEE (reference sequence). The entire variable domain, with the rest obtained from reference TRBV5-4 and TRBJ2-2, is as follows: ETGVTQSPTHLIKTRGQQVTLRCSSQSGHNTVSWYQQALGQGPQFIFQYYREEENGRGNFPPRFSGLQFPNYSSELNVNALELDDSALYLCASSQGGRAAGELFFGEGSRLTVL.

This chain connects TRBV7-3 to TRBJ2-3; TRBD1 might be the D (7 bases). CDR1 and CDR2 from the germline V gene are SGHTA and FQGTGA. The CDR3 length is 15 residues. The ends were cut back, 6 bases at V and 5 bases at J, with 18 bases in the middle. The CDR3 DNA is TGTGCCAGCAGTCGGCAGGGGGGCGGGTTAGATACGCAGTATTTT. Its protein product is CASSRQGGGLDTQYF. The full variable domain, its missing parts supplied by reference TRBV7-3 and TRBJ2-3, is GAGVSQTPSNKVTEKGKYVELRCDPISGHTALYWYRQSLGQGPEFLIYFQGTGAADDSGLPNDRFFAVRPEGSVSTLKIQRTERGDSAVYLCASSRQGGGLDTQYFGPGTRLTVL.

The chain is built from TRBV7-2 and TRBJ1-2; D not certain. Germline-derived CDR1 and CDR2 are SGHTA and FQGNSA. The CDR3 loop spans 15 amino acids. The germline V and J ends were trimmed by 4 bases and 0 bases, with 12 bases remaining between them. The CDR3 nucleotides are TGTGCCAGCAGCTACTCCGGAACAGCTAACTATGGCTACACCTTC. It codes for CASSYSGTANYGYTF.

This clone was picked up one time. CDR3 in amino acids: CASSQLPAGGTDTQYF. The CDR3 DNA follows: TGCGCCAGCAGCCAGTTACCGGCCGGGGGCACAGATACGCAGTATTTT. The chain combines TRBV4-1 with TRBJ2-3; possibly TRBD2 for D (5 bases). The CDR3 has 16 amino acids. Germline-derived CDR1 and CDR2 are MGHRA and YSYEKL. V was pared by 3 bases and J by 1 base, with 14 bases between.

The chain carries TRBV19 and TRBJ2-7; TRBD1 agrees at 9 bases. V shed 7 bases, J shed 0 bases, and the junction held 4 bases outside the gene matches. The CDR3 extends over 14 amino acids. CDR1 is LNHDA and CDR2 is SQIVND in the germline V gene (reference sequence). For the CDR3, the DNA is TGTGCCAGTAAAGGGACAGGGAGCTCCTACGAGCAGTACTTC. Protein: CASKGTGSSYEQYF.

The chain carries TRBV4-1 and TRBJ1-2; 9 bases are a match to TRBD1. J lost 4 bases, V lost 1 base, and 7 bases had no gene match. The germline V gene encodes CDR1 MGHRA and CDR2 YSYEKL. This CDR3 contains 16 residues. CDR3 coding DNA: TGCGCCAGCAGCCAAGGCAACAGGGGGCGAAGCTATGGCTACACCTTC. This sequence encodes CASSQGNRGRSYGYTF.